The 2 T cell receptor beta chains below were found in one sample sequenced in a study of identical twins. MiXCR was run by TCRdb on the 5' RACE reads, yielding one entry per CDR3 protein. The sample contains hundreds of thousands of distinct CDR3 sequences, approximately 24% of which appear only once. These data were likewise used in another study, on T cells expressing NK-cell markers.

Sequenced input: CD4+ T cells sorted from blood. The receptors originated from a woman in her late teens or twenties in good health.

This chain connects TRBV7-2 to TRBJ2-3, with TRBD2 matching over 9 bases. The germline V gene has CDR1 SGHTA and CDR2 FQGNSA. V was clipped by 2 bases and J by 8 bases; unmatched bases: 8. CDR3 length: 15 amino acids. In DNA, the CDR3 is TGTGCCAGCAGCTTAAAAGCGGGGGGCTTTGGTACGCAGTATTTT. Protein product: CASSLKAGGFGTQYF.

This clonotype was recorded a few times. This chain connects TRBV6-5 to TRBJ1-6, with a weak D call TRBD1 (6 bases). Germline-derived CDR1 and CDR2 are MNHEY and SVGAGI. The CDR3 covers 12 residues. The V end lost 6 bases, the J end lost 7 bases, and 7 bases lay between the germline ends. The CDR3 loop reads CASSGQNSPLHF. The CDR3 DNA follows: TGTGCCAGCAGCGGACAGAATTCACCCCTCCACTTT.